These 31 T cell receptor beta chains were all obtained from the same sample, sequenced in a study of beta chain features in type 1 diabetes (dated by TCRdb to the late 2010s). General conclusions and limits of the study: In all four CD4+ subsets, TCRB CDR3 length was moderately but significantly shorter in type 1 diabetes patients.

The protocol used for the library was the immunoSEQ multiplex PCR assay. The High Capacity cDNA Reverse Transcription Kit was used to reverse transcribe all of the isolated RNA, meaning that expressed TCRB transcripts were what got sequenced. Here the immuneACCESS table is served through TCRdb, limited to in-frame sequences with V and J called. Missing clones are a known gap in these copies; in checked studies unresolved V genes cover under half, and the rest lacks a known reason. This sample is represented by about 280,000 clones; 15% of them were singletons. The ten largest clones represent less than 0.02% of the sample. Antigen specificity for these receptors is unknown. The sequencing input was naive CD4+ T cells from blood. The cell subset or site label, read with the paper, signifies: true naive CD4+ T cells. These receptors all come from a man between 18 and 35 years old with type 1 diabetes.

This clone was detected only a few times. V is TRBV18 and J is TRBJ2-7; 8 nucleotides match TRBD2. The germline V gene encodes CDR1 KGHSH and CDR2 LQKENI. Unmatched junction bases numbered 3, after V lost 5 bases and J lost 0 bases. The CDR3 totals 14 residues. CDR3 coding DNA: TGTGCCAGCTCATACAGCGGGAGCTCCTACGAGCAGTACTTC. Encoded protein: CASSYSGSSYEQYF.

V gene TRBV6-5 combines with J gene TRBJ2-3; 7 bases are a match to TRBD2. CDR1 is MNHEY and CDR2 is SVGAGI in the germline V gene. The CDR3 is made up of 13 amino acids. Unmatched junction bases numbered 2, after V lost 6 bases and J lost 2 bases. The CDR3, as DNA: TGTGCCAGCAGGGGGGGGTTCACAGATACGCAGTATTTT. This sequence encodes CASRGGFTDTQYF.

V is TRBV9 and J is TRBJ2-7; 7 nucleotides agree with TRBD2. The CDR3 runs 15 residues. The ends lost 2 bases at V and 2 bases at J; junction bases unmatched: 7. Germline V gene sequence: CDR1 SGDLS, CDR2 YYNGEE. The CDR3 DNA reads TGTGCCAGCAGCGTCGCGTCCAGCGGGGCCTACGAGCAGTACTTC. Translating gives CASSVASSGAYEQYF. The variable domain in full, with the rest retrieved from reference TRBV9 and TRBJ2-7, is DSGVTQTPKHLITATGQRVTLRCSPRSGDLSVYWYQQSLDQGLQFLIQYYNGEERAKGNILERFSAQQFPDLHSELNLSSLELGDSALYFCASSVASSGAYEQYFGPGTRLTVT.

There are a few counts of this clone. J is TRBJ1-1 and V is TRBV7-9; TRBD1 matches 8 bases. The CDR3 has 14 amino acids. Unmatched junction bases numbered 9, after V lost 6 bases and J lost 6 bases. Germline-derived CDR1 and CDR2 are SEHNR and FQNEAQ (reference sequence). CDR3 coding DNA: TGTGCCAGCAGTTTCCGGACAGGGCCCGCTGAAGCTTTCTTT. It yields the protein CASSFRTGPAEAFF.

This clone was detected a few times. This chain uses TRBV10-3 with TRBJ2-7; D call uncertain. There are 12 residues in the CDR3. V was clipped by 6 bases and J by 3 bases, with 9 bases between them. Looked up from germline, CDR1 is ENHRY and CDR2 is SYGVKD. CDR3 coding DNA: TGTGCCATCAGAGAAACTAACTACGAGCAGTACTTC. This translates into CAIRETNYEQYF.

V gene TRBV19 combines with J gene TRBJ2-7, with 9 bases aligning to TRBD1. This CDR3 has 15 residues. Germline CDR1 reads LNHDA; CDR2 reads SQIVND (reference sequence). The V gene end was trimmed by 4 bases and the J gene end by 3 bases; junction bases not matched to a gene: 7. The CDR3 is CASSTRGQGDYEQYF. CDR3 bases: TGTGCCAGTAGTACCCGGGGACAGGGCGACTACGAGCAGTACTTC. The full variable domain, rest sourced from reference TRBV19 and TRBJ2-7, is DGGITQSPKYLFRKEGQNVTLSCEQNLNHDAMYWYRQDPGQGLRLIYYSQIVNDFQKGDIAEGYSVSREKKESFPLTVTSAQKNPTAFYLCASSTRGQGDYEQYFGPGTRLTVT.

This chain uses TRBV4-3 with TRBJ1-4; D uncertain. In germline, CDR1 is LGHNA, CDR2 YSLEER. The CDR3 loop spans 14 amino acids. The V gene lost 0 bases and the J gene lost 8 bases, with 10 bases spanning the gap. The CDR3 loop is CASSQDLGREKLFF. CDR3 nucleotides: TGCGCCAGCAGCCAAGATCTAGGTCGGGAAAAACTGTTTTTT.

This clone came up a few times. This chain joins TRBV4-1 and TRBJ2-1; 10 bases fit TRBD1. V gave up 3 bases and J gave up 9 bases; unmatched junction bases: 11. The germline gives CDR1 MGHRA, CDR2 YSYEKL. The CDR3 length is 16 residues. The CDR3 region is CASSQMPGQGFIEQFF. The CDR3 DNA sequence: TGCGCCAGCAGCCAGATGCCGGGACAGGGGTTTATTGAGCAGTTCTTC.

In DNA, the CDR3 is TGTGCCAGCAGCTTATTTTCCAGCTACACCTTC. Its translation is CASSLFSSYTF. This chain uses TRBV7-8 with TRBJ1-2; D is unclear. V was cut by 2 bases and J by 9 bases, with 7 bases left in between. Germline loops: CDR1 SGHVS, CDR2 FQNEAQ. CDR3 size: 11 residues. The complete variable domain, with remaining parts taken from reference TRBV7-8 and TRBJ1-2, reads GAGVSQSPRYKVAKRGQDVALRCDPISGHVSLFWYQQALGQGPEFLTYFQNEAQLDKSGLPSDRFFAERPEGSVSTLKIQRTQQEDSAVYLCASSLFSSYTFGSGTRLTVV.

A few counts support this clone. The chain employs TRBV4-3 and TRBJ1-5; weak D call: TRBD1 (5 bases). V was shortened by 3 bases and J by 6 bases, with 12 bases between the two germline ends. Germline-derived CDR1 and CDR2 are LGHNA and YSLEER. CDR3 length: 14 residues. This CDR3 reads CASSHDSRGQPQHF. CDR3 DNA: TGCGCCAGCAGCCACGACAGTCGCGGTCAGCCCCAGCATTTT.

This clone occurred once. This rearrangement joins TRBV10-3 to TRBJ2-2; D unresolved. Germline V gene data show CDR1 as ENHRY and CDR2 as SYGVKD. Trimming shortened V by 6 bases and J by 0 bases, and 8 bases separated the two germline ends. This CDR3 has 14 amino acids. CDR3 coding DNA: TGTGCCATCAGGAGCGACGCGAACACCGGGGAGCTGTTTTTT. Translation gives CAIRSDANTGELFF.

The chain couples TRBV5-1 to TRBJ2-7; the D gene is possibly TRBD2 (6 bases). This CDR3 contains 17 residues. Germline V CDR1 and CDR2: SGHRS, YFSETQ. V lost 1 base and J 2 bases, leaving 19 bases between the germline ends. As DNA, the CDR3 is TGCGCCAGCAGCTTGTCAGGGAGGAGGAAAGACCCCTACGAGCAGTACTTC. Translating gives CASSLSGRRKDPYEQYF. Full variable domain (remainder filled in from reference TRBV5-1 and TRBJ2-7): KAGVTQTPRYLIKTRGQQVTLSCSPISGHRSVSWYQQTPGQGLQFLFEYFSETQRNKGNFPGRFSGRQFSNSRSEMNVSTLELGDSALYLCASSLSGRRKDPYEQYFGPGTRLTVT.

The genes are TRBV7-2 and TRBJ2-7; 8 nucleotides agree with TRBD1. Per germline, CDR1 SGHTA and CDR2 FQGNSA. Losses at the gene ends were 4 bases for V and 3 bases for J; bases not matched to a gene: 8. The CDR3 covers 15 residues. The CDR3 loop is CASSSPRQGRYEQYF. In DNA form, the CDR3 reads TGTGCCAGCAGCTCACCCCGACAGGGGCGCTACGAGCAGTACTTC.

This clone was picked up a small number of times. The V and J genes are TRBV6-5 and TRBJ2-1; 10 bases line up with TRBD1. The CDR3 length is 16 residues. CDR1 is MNHEY, CDR2 SVGAGI, per germline. V was pared by 0 bases and J by 6 bases, with 5 bases of the junction left unmatched. This CDR3 is CASSYSTGTGVNEQFF. Written as DNA, the CDR3 is TGTGCCAGCAGTTACTCTACCGGGACAGGGGTCAATGAGCAGTTCTTC.

The rearrangement uses TRBV14 and TRBJ2-3; TRBD2 might be the D (5 bases). Germline V CDR1 and CDR2: SGHDN, FVKESK. Trimming took 5 bases from V and 1 from J, leaving 13 bases between them. The CDR3 totals 15 residues. The CDR3 is CASSGLRPGTDTQYF. DNA of the CDR3: TGTGCCAGCAGCGGACTCCGGCCGGGCACAGATACGCAGTATTTT.

This chain connects TRBV5-1 to TRBJ1-2, with 9 bases that match TRBD1. The CDR3 loop spans 16 amino acids. After removal of 4 bases from V and 2 bases from J, the junction contained 9 bases not matched to a gene. The germline gives CDR1 SGHRS, CDR2 YFSETQ. The CDR3 DNA reads as TGCGCCAGCAGCCCGGGACGGGACAGGGTGAACTATGGCTACACCTTC. It codes for CASSPGRDRVNYGYTF.

Details on this clone: At one of its ends the junction is not consistent with the germline gene, which may arise from a read error. The chain links TRBV5-1 to TRBJ2-4; D gene ambiguous. This CDR3 region has 13 residues. CDR1 and CDR2 (germline): SGHRS, YFSETQ. The CDR3 protein is CASSPDSPRKPNF. The CDR3 DNA reads TGCGCCAGCAGCCCCGACTCCCCACGAAAGCCGAACTTC. The variable domain in full, completed from reference TRBV5-1 and TRBJ2-4, reads KAGVTQTPRYLIKTRGQQVTLSCSPISGHRSVSWYQQTPGQGLQFLFEYFSETQRNKGNFPGRFSGRQFSNSRSEMNVSTLELGDSALYLCASSPDSPRKPNFGAGTRLSVL.

This clone was seen a few times. The gene calls are TRBV5-1 and TRBJ2-7; TRBD2 is a possible D gene (6 bases). The length of the CDR3 is 15 residues. The germline CDR1 and CDR2 sequences are SGHRS and YFSETQ. Trimming cost V 5 bases and J 6 bases, with 21 bases left between them. Here the CDR3 reads CASRDPWGRSREQYF. The CDR3 DNA sequence: TGCGCCAGCAGGGACCCGTGGGGGAGGTCTCGCGAGCAGTACTTC.

V is TRBV15 and J is TRBJ2-5, with 9 nucleotides matching TRBD2. CDR3 length: 15 residues. V lost 1 base, J lost 3 bases, and 3 bases stayed unmatched. Per germline, CDR1 LNHNV and CDR2 YYDKDF (reference sequence). Here the CDR3 DNA reads TGTGCCACCAGCAGAGCCGGGACTAGCAAAGAGACCCAGTACTTC. Translated, it gives CATSRAGTSKETQYF. Variable domain in full (rest from reference TRBV15 and TRBJ2-5): DAMVIQNPRYQVTQFGKPVTLSCSQTLNHNVMYWYQQKSSQAPKLLFHYYDKDFNNEADTPDNFQSRRPNTSFCFLDIRSPGLGDTAMYLCATSRAGTSKETQYFGPGTRLLVL.

This clone has a handful of counts. The genes are TRBV28 and TRBJ2-1; 10 bases agree with TRBD2. The CDR3 is 16 residues long. After removal of 6 bases from V and 7 bases from J, the junction contained 12 bases not matched to a gene. Germline V lookup: CDR1 MDHEN, CDR2 SYDVKM. The CDR3 bases are TGTGCCAGCAGCCCGGTCCCTAGCGGGAGAGAGAATGAGCAGTTCTTC. It specifies CASSPVPSGRENEQFF.

The CDR3 DNA reads TGCGCCAGCAGTAAACAGGGGATGAACACTGAAGCTTTCTTT. Protein: CASSKQGMNTEAFF. The chain recombines TRBV5-1 with TRBJ1-1, with TRBD1 identical over 7 bases. There are 14 residues in the CDR3. Germline values: CDR1 SGHRS, CDR2 YFSETQ. V lost 5 bases to trimming and J lost 0 bases; unmatched junction nucleotides: 4.

The V and J genes are TRBV7-6 and TRBJ2-7; 8 positions agree with TRBD1. The CDR3 has 15 residues. The germline CDR1 and CDR2 sequences are SGHVS and FNYEAQ. Losses at the gene ends were 3 bases for V and 0 bases for J; bases not matched to a gene: 4. The CDR3 DNA follows: TGTGCCAGCAGCTTGACAGGGGACCCCTCCTACGAGCAGTACTTC. Translating it yields CASSLTGDPSYEQYF.

There are a few counts of this clone. The CDR3 spells CASGWDSYNEQFF. Written as DNA, the CDR3 is TGTGCTAGTGGTTGGGACAGCTACAATGAGCAGTTCTTC. This chain links TRBV12-5 with TRBJ2-1, with 7 bases identical to TRBD1. Germline CDR1 reads LGHNT; CDR2 reads FRNRAP. The CDR3 is made up of 13 amino acids. Trimming at V came to 4 bases and at J to 3 bases, leaving 0 bases not matched to a gene.

V is TRBV29-1 and J is TRBJ2-2, with D hard to call. Per germline, CDR1 SQVTM and CDR2 ANQGSEA. The V end lost 4 bases, the J end lost 1 base, and 7 bases lay between the germline ends. The CDR3 has 13 amino acids. The CDR3 reads CSVGQVNTGELFF. In DNA, the CDR3 is TGCAGCGTTGGTCAGGTGAACACCGGGGAGCTGTTTTTT.

The chain couples TRBV2 to TRBJ2-7; D might be TRBD2 (6 bases). CDR3 length equals 13 residues. Trimming cost V 5 bases and J 5 bases, with 13 bases left between them. Germline V gives CDR1 SNHLY, CDR2 FYNNEI. The CDR3 protein is CASSFGGADEQYF. The CDR3 nucleotides are TGTGCCAGCAGTTTTGGAGGGGCGGACGAGCAGTACTTC.

For this clone: The sample has other DNA sequences that encode this CDR3 too. The chain carries TRBV28 and TRBJ2-3, with D possibly matching TRBD2 (6 bases). This CDR3 has 14 amino acids. V was clipped by 4 bases and J by 3 bases, with 11 bases between them. Looked up from germline, CDR1 is MDHEN and CDR2 is SYDVKM. CDR3 DNA sequence: TGTGCCAGCAGTTCCGGGGGTGCTACAGATACGCAGTATTTT. Its translation is CASSSGGATDTQYF.

V and J are TRBV29-1 and TRBJ2-7; 7 nucleotides align to TRBD1. This CDR3 region has 13 residues. The V gene end was trimmed by 5 bases and the J gene end by 4 bases; junction bases not matched to a gene: 8. CDR1 is SQVTM and CDR2 is ANQGSEA in the germline V gene. This CDR3 reads CSVLRQGSYEQYF. For the CDR3, the DNA is TGCAGCGTTCTAAGACAGGGCAGTTACGAGCAGTACTTC.

The V and J genes are TRBV30 and TRBJ2-7, with 9 bases that match TRBD2. Germline V lookup: CDR1 GTSNPN, CDR2 SVGIG (reference sequence). The V segment lost 5 bases and the J segment 6 bases; nucleotides outside the gene matches: 2. This CDR3 comprises 11 residues. CDR3 sequence reads: CAWGTSPEQYF. The CDR3 DNA follows: TGTGCCTGGGGGACTAGCCCCGAGCAGTACTTC.

This chain joins TRBV7-2 and TRBJ2-7; TRBD2 matches 8 bases. Germline V gene sequence: CDR1 SGHTA, CDR2 FQGNSA. V lost 3 bases, J lost 3 bases, and 7 bases stayed unmatched. The CDR3 is made up of 15 amino acids. The CDR3 sequence: CASSFIAGTIYEQYF. DNA of the CDR3: TGTGCCAGCAGCTTCATAGCGGGGACTATCTACGAGCAGTACTTC. Filled out from reference TRBV7-2 and TRBJ2-7, the complete variable domain reads GAGVSQSPSNKVTEKGKDVELRCDPISGHTALYWYRQSLGQGLEFLIYFQGNSAPDKSGLPSDRFSAERTGGSVSTLTIQRTQQEDSAVYLCASSFIAGTIYEQYFGPGTRLTVT.

This clone occurred a few times. CDR3 sequence: CASSVEPITKETQYF. In DNA form, the CDR3 reads TGTGCCAGCAGCGTAGAACCTATTACCAAGGAGACCCAGTACTTC. The rearrangement links TRBV9 to TRBJ2-5, with D unresolved. V lost 0 bases and J lost 5, with 14 bases in between. The germline V gene encodes CDR1 SGDLS and CDR2 YYNGEE. The CDR3 runs 15 residues. Variable domain in full (rest from reference TRBV9 and TRBJ2-5): DSGVTQTPKHLITATGQRVTLRCSPRSGDLSVYWYQQSLDQGLQFLIQYYNGEERAKGNILERFSAQQFPDLHSELNLSSLELGDSALYFCASSVEPITKETQYFGPGTRLLVL.

This clone appeared a few times. The rearrangement joins TRBV7-9 to TRBJ1-2, with 9 bases that match TRBD1. CDR3 length: 14 amino acids. V was clipped by 5 bases and J by 3 bases; unmatched bases: 4. Germline V gives CDR1 SEHNR, CDR2 FQNEAQ (reference sequence). The CDR3 region is CASSDRDRDYGYTF. The CDR3 DNA sequence: TGTGCCAGCAGCGATAGGGACAGGGACTATGGCTACACCTTC.